This T cell receptor beta chain was found in a study of T cell responses to AZD1222 COVID-19 vaccine. Broader study findings: The breadth and depth of Spike-specific TCRs increased once two AZD1222 doses had been given. Spike-wide vaccine-associated CD4 TCRs dominated at 160-218 and 743-854.

Regarding this clone: The target antigen is unknown.

This CDR3 contains 12 residues. V shed 4 bases, J shed 4 bases, and the junction held 1 base outside the gene matches. The germline gives CDR1 SGHRS, CDR2 YFSETQ. Produced via immunoSEQ multiplex PCR; TCRdb's table is partial and in-frame only. The table lists 100,000 or so clones, about 86% of them singletons. The sequencing used peripheral blood, collected 28 days after the second AZD1222 dose. The receptor was derived from an adult who received the AZD1222 COVID-19 vaccine. The chain joins TRBV5-1 to TRBJ2-5, with TRBD2 identical over 7 bases. The chain's CDR3 is CASSQRGETQYF. CDR3 bases: TGCGCCAGCAGCCAGCGGGGAGAGACCCAGTACTTC.